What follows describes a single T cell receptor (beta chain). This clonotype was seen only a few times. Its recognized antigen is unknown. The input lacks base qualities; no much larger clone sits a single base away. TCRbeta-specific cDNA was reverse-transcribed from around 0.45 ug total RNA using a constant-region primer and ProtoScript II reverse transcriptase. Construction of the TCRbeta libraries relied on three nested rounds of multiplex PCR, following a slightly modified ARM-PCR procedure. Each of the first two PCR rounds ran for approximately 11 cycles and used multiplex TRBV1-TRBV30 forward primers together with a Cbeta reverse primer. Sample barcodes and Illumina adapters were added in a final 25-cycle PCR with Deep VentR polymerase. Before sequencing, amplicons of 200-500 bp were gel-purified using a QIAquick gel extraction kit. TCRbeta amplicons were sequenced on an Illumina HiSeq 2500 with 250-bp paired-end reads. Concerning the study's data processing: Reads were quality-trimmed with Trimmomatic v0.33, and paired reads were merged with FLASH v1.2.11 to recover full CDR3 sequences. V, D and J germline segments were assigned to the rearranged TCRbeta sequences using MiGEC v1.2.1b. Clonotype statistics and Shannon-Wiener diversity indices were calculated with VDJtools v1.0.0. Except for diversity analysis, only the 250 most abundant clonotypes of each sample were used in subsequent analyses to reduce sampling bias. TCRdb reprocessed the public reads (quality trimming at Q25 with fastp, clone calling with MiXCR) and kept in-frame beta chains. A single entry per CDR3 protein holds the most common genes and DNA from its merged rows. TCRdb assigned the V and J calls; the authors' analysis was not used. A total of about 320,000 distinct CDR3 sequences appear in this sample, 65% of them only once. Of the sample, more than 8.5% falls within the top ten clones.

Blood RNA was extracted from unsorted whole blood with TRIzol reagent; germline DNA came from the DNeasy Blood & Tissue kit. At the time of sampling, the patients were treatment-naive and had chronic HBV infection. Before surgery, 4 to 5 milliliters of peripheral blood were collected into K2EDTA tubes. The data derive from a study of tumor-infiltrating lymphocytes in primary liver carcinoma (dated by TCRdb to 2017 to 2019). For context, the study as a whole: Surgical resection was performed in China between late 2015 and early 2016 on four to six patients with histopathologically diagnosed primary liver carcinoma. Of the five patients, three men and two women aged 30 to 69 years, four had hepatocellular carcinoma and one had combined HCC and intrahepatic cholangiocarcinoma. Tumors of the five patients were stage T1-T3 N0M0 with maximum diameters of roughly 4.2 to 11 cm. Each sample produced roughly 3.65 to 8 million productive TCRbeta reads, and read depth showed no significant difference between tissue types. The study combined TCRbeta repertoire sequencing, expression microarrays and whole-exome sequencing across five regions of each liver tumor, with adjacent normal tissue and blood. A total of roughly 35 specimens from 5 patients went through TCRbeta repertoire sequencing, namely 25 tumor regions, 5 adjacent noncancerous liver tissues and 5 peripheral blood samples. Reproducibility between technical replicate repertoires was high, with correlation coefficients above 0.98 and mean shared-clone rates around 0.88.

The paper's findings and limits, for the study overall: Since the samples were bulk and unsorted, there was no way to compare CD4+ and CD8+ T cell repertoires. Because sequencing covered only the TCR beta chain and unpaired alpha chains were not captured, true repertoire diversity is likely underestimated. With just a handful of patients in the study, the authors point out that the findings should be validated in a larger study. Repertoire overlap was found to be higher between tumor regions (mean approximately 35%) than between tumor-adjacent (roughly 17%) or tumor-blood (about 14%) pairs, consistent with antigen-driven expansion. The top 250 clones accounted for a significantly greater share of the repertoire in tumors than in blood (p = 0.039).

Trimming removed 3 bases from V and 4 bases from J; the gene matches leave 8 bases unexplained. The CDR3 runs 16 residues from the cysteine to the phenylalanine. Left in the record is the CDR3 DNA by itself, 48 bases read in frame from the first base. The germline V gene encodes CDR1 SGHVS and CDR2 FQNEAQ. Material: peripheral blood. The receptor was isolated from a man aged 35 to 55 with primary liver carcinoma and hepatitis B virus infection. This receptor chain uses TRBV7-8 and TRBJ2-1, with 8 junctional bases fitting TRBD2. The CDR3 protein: CASSFGTSGIYNEQFF. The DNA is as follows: TGTGCCAGCAGCTTTGGCACTAGCGGTATATACAATGAGCAGTTCTTC. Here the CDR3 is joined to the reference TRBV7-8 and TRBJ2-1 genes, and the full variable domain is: GAGVSQSPRYKVAKRGQDVALRCDPISGHVSLFWYQQALGQGPEFLTYFQNEAQLDKSGLPSDRFFAERPEGSVSTLKIQRTQQEDSAVYLCASSFGTSGIYNEQFFGPGTRLTVL.